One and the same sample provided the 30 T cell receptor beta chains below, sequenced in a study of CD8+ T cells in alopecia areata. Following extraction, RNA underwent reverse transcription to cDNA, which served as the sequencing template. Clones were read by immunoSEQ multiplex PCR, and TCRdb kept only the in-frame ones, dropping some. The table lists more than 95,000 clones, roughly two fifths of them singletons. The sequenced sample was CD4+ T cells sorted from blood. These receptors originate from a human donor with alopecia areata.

The DNA for the CDR3 is TGTGCCACCAGCAGAGAACTAGCCGACGCCTACGAGCAGTACTTC. Translation: CATSRELADAYEQYF. V usage is TRBV15 and J usage is TRBJ2-7; perhaps TRBD2 as D (6 bases). Germline CDR1 reads LNHNV; CDR2 reads YYDKDF (reference sequence). V lost 0 bases and J 2 bases, leaving 11 bases between the germline ends. There are 15 residues in the CDR3.

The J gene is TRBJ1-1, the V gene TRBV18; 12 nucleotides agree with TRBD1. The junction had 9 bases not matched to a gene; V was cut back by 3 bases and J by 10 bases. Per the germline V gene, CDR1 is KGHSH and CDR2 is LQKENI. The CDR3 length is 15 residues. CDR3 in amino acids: CASSPPGTGGDVAFF. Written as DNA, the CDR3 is TGTGCCAGCTCACCGCCCGGGACAGGGGGCGACGTAGCTTTCTTT.

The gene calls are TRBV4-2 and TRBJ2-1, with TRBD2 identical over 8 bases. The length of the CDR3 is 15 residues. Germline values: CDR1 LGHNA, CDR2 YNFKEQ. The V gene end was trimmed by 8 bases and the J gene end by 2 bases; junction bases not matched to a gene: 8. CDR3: CASSIGGGTYNEQFF. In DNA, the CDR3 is TGTGCCAGCTCCATTGGCGGGGGGACCTACAATGAGCAGTTCTTC.

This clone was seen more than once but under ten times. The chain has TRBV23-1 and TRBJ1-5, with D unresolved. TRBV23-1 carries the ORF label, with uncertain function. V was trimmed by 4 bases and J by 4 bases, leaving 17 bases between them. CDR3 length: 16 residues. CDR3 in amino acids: CASSLEKAAQNQPQHF. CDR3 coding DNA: TGCGCCAGCAGTCTAGAAAAGGCGGCTCAAAATCAGCCCCAGCATTTT.

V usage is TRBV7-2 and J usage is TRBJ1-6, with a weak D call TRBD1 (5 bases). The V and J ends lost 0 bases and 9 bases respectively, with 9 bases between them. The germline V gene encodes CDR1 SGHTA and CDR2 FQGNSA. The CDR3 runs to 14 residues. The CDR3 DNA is TGTGCCAGCAGCTTAGCGGGAACAGGTTCACCCCTCCACTTT. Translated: CASSLAGTGSPLHF. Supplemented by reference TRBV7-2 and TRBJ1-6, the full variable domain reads GAGVSQSPSNKVTEKGKDVELRCDPISGHTALYWYRQSLGQGLEFLIYFQGNSAPDKSGLPSDRFSAERTGGSVSTLTIQRTQQEDSAVYLCASSLAGTGSPLHFGNGTRLTVT.

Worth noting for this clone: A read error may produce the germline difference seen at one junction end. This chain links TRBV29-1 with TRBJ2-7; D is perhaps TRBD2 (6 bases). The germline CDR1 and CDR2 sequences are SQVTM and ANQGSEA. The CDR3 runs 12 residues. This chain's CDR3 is CSVGGASYEQCF. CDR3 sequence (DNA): TGCAGCGTCGGGGGAGCCTCCTACGAGCAGTGCTTC.

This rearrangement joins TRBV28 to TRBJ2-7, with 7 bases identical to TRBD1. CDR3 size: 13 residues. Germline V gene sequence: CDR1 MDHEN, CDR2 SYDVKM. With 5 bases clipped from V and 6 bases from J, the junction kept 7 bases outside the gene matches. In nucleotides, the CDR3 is TGTGCCAGCAGTCATCAGGGGGTGGGCGAGCAGTACTTC. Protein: CASSHQGVGEQYF.

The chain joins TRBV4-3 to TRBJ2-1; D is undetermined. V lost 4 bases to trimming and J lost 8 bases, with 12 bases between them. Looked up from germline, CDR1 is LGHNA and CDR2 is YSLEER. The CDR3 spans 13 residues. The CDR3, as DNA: TGCGCCAGCAGCCTACTATTAAGAGATGAGCAGTTCTTC. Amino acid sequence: CASSLLLRDEQFF.

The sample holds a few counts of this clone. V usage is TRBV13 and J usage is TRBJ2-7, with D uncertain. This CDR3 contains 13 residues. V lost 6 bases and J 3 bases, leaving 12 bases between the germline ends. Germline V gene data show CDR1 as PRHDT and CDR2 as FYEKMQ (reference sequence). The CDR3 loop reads CASSKEENYEQYF. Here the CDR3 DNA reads TGTGCCAGCAGTAAAGAGGAGAACTACGAGCAGTACTTC.

CDR3 loop: CASSLNTGGIYEQYF. CDR3 DNA sequence: TGCGCCAGCAGCTTGAACACAGGGGGTATTTACGAGCAGTACTTC. The rearrangement uses TRBV5-1 and TRBJ2-5, with 8 bases matching TRBD1. TRBJ2-7 explains the end of the DNA better; the J call may be wrong. Germline V CDR1 and CDR2: SGHRS, YFSETQ. The CDR3 is 15 amino acids.

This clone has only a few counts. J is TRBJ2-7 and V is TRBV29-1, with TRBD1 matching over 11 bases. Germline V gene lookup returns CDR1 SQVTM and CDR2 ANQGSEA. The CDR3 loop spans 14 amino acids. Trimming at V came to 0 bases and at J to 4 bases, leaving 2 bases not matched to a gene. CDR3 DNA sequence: TGCAGCGTTGAAGAAGGGACAGGGGGTTACGAGCAGTACTTC. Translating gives CSVEEGTGGYEQYF.

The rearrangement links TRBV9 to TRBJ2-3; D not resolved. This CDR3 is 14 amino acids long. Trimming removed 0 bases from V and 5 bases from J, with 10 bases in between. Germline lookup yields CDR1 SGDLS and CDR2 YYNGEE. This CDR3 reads CASSVDSLGDTQYF. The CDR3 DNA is TGTGCCAGCAGCGTAGACTCTCTGGGAGATACGCAGTATTTT.

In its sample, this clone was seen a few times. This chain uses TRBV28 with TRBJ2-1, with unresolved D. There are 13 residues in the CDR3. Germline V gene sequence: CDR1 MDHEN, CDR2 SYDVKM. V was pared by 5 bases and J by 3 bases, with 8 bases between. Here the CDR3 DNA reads TGTGCCAGCAGTGATTACAGCTACAATGAGCAGTTCTTC. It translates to CASSDYSYNEQFF.

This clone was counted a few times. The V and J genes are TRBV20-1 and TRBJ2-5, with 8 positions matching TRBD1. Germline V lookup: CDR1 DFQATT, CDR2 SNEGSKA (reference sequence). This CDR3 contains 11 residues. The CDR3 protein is CSPTGGETQYF. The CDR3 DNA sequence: TGCAGCCCTACAGGGGGAGAGACCCAGTACTTC.

As DNA, the CDR3 is TGCGCCAGCAGCACCGCTCTAGCGGGAGGGCCTATGGGGGAGCAGTTCTTC. Protein sequence: CASSTALAGGPMGEQFF. The V and J genes are TRBV5-1 and TRBJ2-1; 12 bases are shared with TRBD2. Germline loops: CDR1 SGHRS, CDR2 YFSETQ. This CDR3 has 17 residues. The J segment lost 10 bases and the V segment lost 4 bases, leaving 15 bases of the junction unmatched.

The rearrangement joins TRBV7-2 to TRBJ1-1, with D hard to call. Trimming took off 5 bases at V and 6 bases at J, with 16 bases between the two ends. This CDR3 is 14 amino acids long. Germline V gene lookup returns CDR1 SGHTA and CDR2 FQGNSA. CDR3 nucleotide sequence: TGTGCCAGCAGCACGCACCCAAGTGGGGCTGAAGCTTTCTTT. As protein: CASSTHPSGAEAFF.

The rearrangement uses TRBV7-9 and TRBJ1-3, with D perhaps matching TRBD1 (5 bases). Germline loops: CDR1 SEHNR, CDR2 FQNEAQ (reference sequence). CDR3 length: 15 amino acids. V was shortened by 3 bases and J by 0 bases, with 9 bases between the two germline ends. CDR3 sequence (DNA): TGTGCCAGCAGCTTGTTGAGGGGCTCTGGAAACACCATATATTTT. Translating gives CASSLLRGSGNTIYF.

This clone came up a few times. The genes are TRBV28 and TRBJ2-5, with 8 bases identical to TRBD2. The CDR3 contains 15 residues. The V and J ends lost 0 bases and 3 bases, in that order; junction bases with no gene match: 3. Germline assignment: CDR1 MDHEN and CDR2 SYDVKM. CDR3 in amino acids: CASSLWSGGKETQYF. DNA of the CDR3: TGTGCCAGCAGTTTATGGTCGGGGGGGAAAGAGACCCAGTACTTC.

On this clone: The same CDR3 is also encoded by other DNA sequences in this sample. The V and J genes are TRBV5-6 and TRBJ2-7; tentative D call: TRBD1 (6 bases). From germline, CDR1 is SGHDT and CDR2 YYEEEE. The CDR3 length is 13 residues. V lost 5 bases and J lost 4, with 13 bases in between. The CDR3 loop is CASSPTGRYEQYF. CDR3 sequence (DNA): TGTGCCAGCAGTCCTACAGGGAGATACGAGCAGTACTTC.

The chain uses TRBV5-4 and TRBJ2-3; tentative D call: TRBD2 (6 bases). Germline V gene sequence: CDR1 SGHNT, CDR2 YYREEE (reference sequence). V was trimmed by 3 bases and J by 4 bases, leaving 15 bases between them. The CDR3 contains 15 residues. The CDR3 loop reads CASSSPPEGADTQYF. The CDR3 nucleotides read TGTGCCAGCAGCTCGCCACCGGAGGGCGCAGATACGCAGTATTTT.

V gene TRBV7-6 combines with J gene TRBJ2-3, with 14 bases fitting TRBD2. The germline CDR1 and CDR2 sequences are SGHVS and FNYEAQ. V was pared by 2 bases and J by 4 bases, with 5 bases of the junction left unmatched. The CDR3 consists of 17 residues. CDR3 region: CASSLSTSGGVADTQYF. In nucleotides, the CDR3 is TGTGCCAGCAGCTTATCGACTAGCGGGGGGGTAGCAGATACGCAGTATTTT.

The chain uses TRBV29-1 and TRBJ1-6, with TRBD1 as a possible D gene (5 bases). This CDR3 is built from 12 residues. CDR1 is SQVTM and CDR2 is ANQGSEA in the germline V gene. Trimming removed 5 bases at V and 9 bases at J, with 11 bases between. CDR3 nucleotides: TGCAGCGTTCGGGACGGGGGTTCACCCCTCCACTTT. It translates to CSVRDGGSPLHF.

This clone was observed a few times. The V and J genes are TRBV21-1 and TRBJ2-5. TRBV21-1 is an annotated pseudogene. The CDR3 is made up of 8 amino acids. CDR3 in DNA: TGTGCCAGCGAGACCCAGTACTTC. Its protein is CASETQYF.

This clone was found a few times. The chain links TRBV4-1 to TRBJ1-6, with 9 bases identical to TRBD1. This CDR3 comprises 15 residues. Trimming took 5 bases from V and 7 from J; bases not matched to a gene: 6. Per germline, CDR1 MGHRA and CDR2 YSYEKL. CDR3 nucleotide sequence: TGCGCCAGCAGCATTCGGACAGGGGACAATTCACCCCTCCACTTT. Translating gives CASSIRTGDNSPLHF.

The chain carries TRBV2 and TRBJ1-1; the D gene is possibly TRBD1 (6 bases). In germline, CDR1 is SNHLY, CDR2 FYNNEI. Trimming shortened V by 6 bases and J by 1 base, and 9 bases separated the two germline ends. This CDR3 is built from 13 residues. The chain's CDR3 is CASSEDRNTEAFF. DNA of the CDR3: TGTGCCAGCAGCGAGGACAGGAACACTGAAGCTTTCTTT.

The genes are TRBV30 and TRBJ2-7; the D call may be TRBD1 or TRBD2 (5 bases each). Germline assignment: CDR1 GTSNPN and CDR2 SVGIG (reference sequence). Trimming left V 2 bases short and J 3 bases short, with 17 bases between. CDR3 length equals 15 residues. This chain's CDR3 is CAWSSRGRRLYEQYF. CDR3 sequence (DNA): TGTGCCTGGAGTTCCCGGGGCAGGAGACTCTACGAGCAGTACTTC.

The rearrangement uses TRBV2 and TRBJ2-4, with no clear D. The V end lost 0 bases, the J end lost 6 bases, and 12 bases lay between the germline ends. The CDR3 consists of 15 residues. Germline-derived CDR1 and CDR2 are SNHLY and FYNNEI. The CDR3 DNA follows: TGTGCCAGCAGTGAAGCGGTAGGGTCGGGAAACATTCAGTACTTC. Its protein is CASSEAVGSGNIQYF.

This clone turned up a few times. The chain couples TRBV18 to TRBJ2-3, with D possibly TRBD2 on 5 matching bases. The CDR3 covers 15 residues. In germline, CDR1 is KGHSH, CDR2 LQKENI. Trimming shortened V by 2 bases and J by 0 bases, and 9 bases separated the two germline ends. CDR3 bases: TGTGCCAGCTCACCAGAGAGCGGCAGCACAGATACGCAGTATTTT. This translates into CASSPESGSTDTQYF.

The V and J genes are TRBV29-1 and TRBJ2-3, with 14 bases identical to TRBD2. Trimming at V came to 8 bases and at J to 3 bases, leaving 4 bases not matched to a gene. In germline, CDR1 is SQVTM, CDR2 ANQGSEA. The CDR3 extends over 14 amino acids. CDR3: CSFGTSGRTDTQYF. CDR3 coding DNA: TGCAGCTTCGGGACTAGCGGGAGAACAGATACGCAGTATTTT.

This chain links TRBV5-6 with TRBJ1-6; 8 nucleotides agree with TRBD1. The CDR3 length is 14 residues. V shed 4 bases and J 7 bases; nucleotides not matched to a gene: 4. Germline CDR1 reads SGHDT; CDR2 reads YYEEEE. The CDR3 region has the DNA TGTGCCAGCAGCCGACAGGGGTGGAATTCACCCCTCCACTTT. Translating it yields CASSRQGWNSPLHF.